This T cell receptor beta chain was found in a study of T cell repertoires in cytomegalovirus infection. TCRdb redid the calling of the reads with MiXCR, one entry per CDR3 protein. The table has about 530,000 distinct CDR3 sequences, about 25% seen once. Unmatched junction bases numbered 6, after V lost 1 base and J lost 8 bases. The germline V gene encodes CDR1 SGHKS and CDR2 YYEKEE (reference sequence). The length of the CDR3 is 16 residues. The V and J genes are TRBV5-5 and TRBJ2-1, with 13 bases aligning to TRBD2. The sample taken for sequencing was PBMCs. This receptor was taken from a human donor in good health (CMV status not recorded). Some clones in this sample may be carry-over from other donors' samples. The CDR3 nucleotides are TGTGCCAGCAGCTTGTCAGGGACTAGCGGGATCGATGAGCAGTTCTTC. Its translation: CASSLSGTSGIDEQFF.